Presented here are 30 T cell receptor beta chains from one specimen sequenced in a study of blood T cells in healthy people across ages. The use of a sample-barcoded 5' primer and a J-beta primer mix characterized a second PCR of roughly 7 to 11 cycles. MiXCR, run by TCRdb on the 5' RACE reads, gives a single entry per CDR3 protein. Seen here are approximately 900,000 distinct CDR3 sequences, 25% to 30% observed once, and the top ten hold roughly 10%. The sample was also reused in another study, on T cells of mothers and their children.

Sequenced material: blood. The receptors here all came from a woman in her 40s in good health.

This clonotype showed up just once. The chain combines TRBV20-1 with TRBJ2-1; 8 nucleotides match TRBD2. The CDR3 has 16 amino acids. J was trimmed by 2 bases and V by 2 bases; bases with no gene match: 8. Germline CDR1 reads DFQATT; CDR2 reads SNEGSKA (reference sequence). The CDR3 sequence is CSARPILAEAYNEQFF. The CDR3 coding sequence is TGCAGTGCTAGACCAATACTAGCGGAGGCCTACAATGAGCAGTTCTTC.

Ten or more counts support this clonotype. The chain has TRBV7-8 and TRBJ1-2; tentative D call: TRBD1 (5 bases). The V end was cut by 5 bases, the J end by 2 bases, with 12 bases between. Germline assignment: CDR1 SGHVS and CDR2 FQNEAQ. This CDR3 region has 14 residues. CDR3 sequence: CASSRAGQNYGYTF. The CDR3 region has the DNA TGTGCCAGCAGCCGAGCAGGGCAAAACTATGGCTACACCTTC.

Ten or more counts support this clonotype. This rearrangement joins TRBV5-1 to TRBJ2-1; D is possibly TRBD2 (5 bases). The germline V gene has CDR1 SGHRS and CDR2 YFSETQ. V dropped 4 bases and J dropped 2 bases, with 16 bases sitting between them. This CDR3 spans 16 amino acids. CDR3 sequence: CASSLRVAGTYNEQFF. CDR3 bases: TGCGCCAGCAGCCTGAGGGTAGCCGGAACCTACAATGAGCAGTTCTTC.

The V and J genes are TRBV5-6 and TRBJ2-5; D perhaps matches TRBD2 (6 bases). The CDR3 runs 16 residues. V was clipped by 4 bases and J by 5 bases, with 21 bases between them. Germline V CDR1 and CDR2: SGHDT, YYEEEE. This CDR3 reads CASSRTVDGGVETQYF. CDR3 sequence (DNA): TGTGCCAGCAGCAGGACGGTGGACGGGGGTGTGGAGACCCAGTACTTC.

V gene TRBV12-3 or TRBV12-4 combines with J gene TRBJ2-1; TRBD2 matches at 10 bases. The CDR3 covers 15 residues. The V segment lost 4 bases and the J segment 6 bases; nucleotides outside the gene matches: 6. DNA of the CDR3: TGTGCCAGCAGTTCACTAGCGGGGATTCTCAATGAGCAGTTCTTC. Protein product: CASSSLAGILNEQFF.

The chain couples TRBV14 to TRBJ1-4; the D gene is possibly TRBD1 (5 bases). CDR3 size: 16 residues. Trimming pared 0 bases from V and 3 bases from J, leaving 11 bases between. Germline V gene sequence: CDR1 SGHDN, CDR2 FVKESK. The CDR3 reads CASSQDGGLANEKLFF. CDR3 sequence (DNA): TGTGCCAGCAGCCAAGACGGGGGGTTGGCTAATGAAAAACTGTTTTTT.

This clonotype was observed a handful of times. The gene calls are TRBV5-4 and TRBJ2-3; D is unclear. Germline V gene sequence: CDR1 SGHNT, CDR2 YYREEE (reference sequence). Trimming removed 4 bases at V and 0 bases at J, with 15 bases between. The CDR3 extends over 16 amino acids. In DNA form, the CDR3 reads TGTGCCAGCAGCCGACGGCCACCTAGAAGCACAGATACGCAGTATTTT. Translating it yields CASSRRPPRSTDTQYF.

This clonotype was detected only a few times. The J gene is TRBJ1-5, the V gene TRBV12-3 or TRBV12-4, with D maybe TRBD1 (6 bases). This CDR3 contains 16 residues. Trimming cost V 10 bases and J 1 base, with 20 bases left between them. As DNA, the CDR3 is TGTGCCACCGCCGAGGGGGGGGCTCGCAGCAATCAGCCCCAGCATTTT. Translating gives CATAEGGARSNQPQHF.

V usage is TRBV5-1 and J usage is TRBJ1-5; D gene unclear. Trimming took 0 bases from V and 2 from J, leaving 9 bases between them. Germline CDR1 reads SGHRS; CDR2 reads YFSETQ. The CDR3 sequence is 15 residues long. Here the CDR3 reads CASSLDVGGNQPQHF. The CDR3 DNA reads TGCGCCAGCAGCTTGGATGTAGGAGGCAATCAGCCCCAGCATTTT.

This rearrangement joins TRBV6-6 to TRBJ1-1; D is possibly TRBD1 (6 bases). Germline lookup yields CDR1 MNHNY and CDR2 SVGAGI (reference sequence). Trimming removed 2 bases from V and 6 bases from J, with 13 bases in between. This CDR3 is 14 amino acids long. The CDR3 is CASSYGQPGSEAFF. DNA for the CDR3: TGTGCCAGCAGTTACGGACAGCCTGGTTCTGAAGCTTTCTTT.

This clonotype was recorded a few times. J is TRBJ2-3 and V is TRBV7-9; TRBD2 matches 11 bases. Germline trimming cut 6 bases from V and 6 bases from J; bases unmatched to any gene: 11. Germline V lookup: CDR1 SEHNR, CDR2 FQNEAQ (reference sequence). The CDR3 loop spans 16 amino acids. CDR3 bases: TGTGCCAGCAGTCCACCGGGACTAGCGGTCCAGGATACGCAGTATTTT. This gives the protein CASSPPGLAVQDTQYF.

This clonotype was seen more than once but under ten times. A much larger clone sits a single nucleotide away, making a read error possible. This rearrangement joins TRBV3-1 to TRBJ2-7; 9 nucleotides align to TRBD1. Germline CDR1 reads LGHDT; CDR2 reads YNNKEL (reference sequence). There are 14 residues in the CDR3. In nucleotides, the CDR3 is TGTGCCAGCAACCAAGTCGGGACAGGGCGGGAGCAGTACTTC. This encodes CASNQVGTGREQYF.

This clonotype was observed a handful of times. This could be a read error, since a much larger clone is one nucleotide away. The V gene is TRBV20-1, the J gene TRBJ2-7, with 8 bases matching TRBD2. Trimming removed 1 base from V and 3 bases from J; junction bases left unmatched: 5. CDR1 is DFQATT, CDR2 SNEGSKA, per germline (reference sequence). CDR3 size: 14 residues. CDR3 protein: CSARGGGLDYEQYF. The CDR3 DNA reads as TGCAGTGCTAGAGGCGGGGGACTAGACTACGAGCAGTACTTC.

In DNA form, the CDR3 reads TGTGCCAGCAGTTACTACGGGTCAGCGTACAATGAGCAGTTCTTC. It translates to CASSYYGSAYNEQFF. The rearrangement links TRBV6-6 to TRBJ2-1; D is undetermined. This CDR3 contains 15 residues. Germline values: CDR1 MNHNY, CDR2 SVGAGI (reference sequence). V lost 1 base to trimming and J lost 4 bases, with 11 bases between them.

This clonotype was detected only a few times. Written as DNA, the CDR3 is TGTGCCAGCAGCCAAAGGGGGGGGACCGGGGCCTACAATGAGCAGTTCTTC. Translation: CASSQRGGTGAYNEQFF. J is TRBJ2-1 and V is TRBV3-1, with TRBD2 as a possible D gene (7 bases). CDR1 is LGHDT and CDR2 is YNNKEL in the germline V gene (reference sequence). Trimming removed 2 bases from V and 2 bases from J, with 16 bases in between. The CDR3 runs 17 residues.

CDR3: CSARDFEGQIYEQYF. In DNA, the CDR3 is TGCAGTGCTAGAGATTTCGAGGGGCAAATCTACGAGCAGTACTTC. This chain links TRBV20-1 with TRBJ2-7; D possibly matches TRBD1 or TRBD2 (5 bases each). CDR3 length: 15 amino acids. V lost 0 bases, J lost 3 bases, and 15 bases lay in between. CDR1 DFQATT and CDR2 SNEGSKA come from the germline V gene (reference sequence).

This clonotype appeared many times. The chain combines TRBV20-1 with TRBJ2-3, with 9 bases matching TRBD1. CDR1 is DFQATT, CDR2 SNEGSKA, per germline (reference sequence). With V trimmed by 4 bases and J by 3 bases, 8 bases remained unmatched. The CDR3 spans 15 residues. The CDR3 sequence is CSATAGQGRTDTQYF. The DNA for the CDR3 is TGCAGTGCTACCGCGGGACAGGGTCGGACAGATACGCAGTATTTT.

This clonotype came up many times. This chain uses TRBV5-1 with TRBJ1-2, with D unclear. The CDR3 is made up of 11 amino acids. The germline V gene encodes CDR1 SGHRS and CDR2 YFSETQ. The CDR3 DNA sequence: TGCCCTCGGGAGAGCACCTATGGCTACACCTTC. Translation: CPRESTYGYTF. The full variable domain, in which reference TRBV5-1 and TRBJ1-2 provide the parts outside the CDR3, is KAGVTQTPRYLIKTRGQQVTLSCSPISGHRSVSWYQQTPGQGLQFLFEYFSETQRNKGNFPGRFSGRQFSNSRSEMNVSTLELGDSALYLCPRESTYGYTFGSGTRLTVV.

The chain links TRBV6-1 to TRBJ1-2; 7 bases agree with TRBD1. After removal of 2 bases from V and 8 bases from J, the junction contained 11 bases not matched to a gene. The CDR3 length is 15 residues. CDR1 and CDR2 from the germline V gene are MNHNS and SASEGT. The CDR3 loop is CASSESQGRSEGYTF. CDR3 coding DNA: TGTGCCAGCAGTGAATCACAGGGGCGCAGTGAGGGCTACACCTTC.

This chain joins TRBV7-9 and TRBJ1-2; D is uncertain. V was clipped by 5 bases and J by 1 base, with 17 bases between them. Germline assignment: CDR1 SEHNR and CDR2 FQNEAQ (reference sequence). The CDR3 is 16 amino acids. In DNA, the CDR3 is TGTGCCAGCAGCCCGAAGGTTCCGGGAGTTAACTATGGCTACACCTTC. Translating gives CASSPKVPGVNYGYTF.

In its sample, this clonotype was seen many times. The chain employs TRBV4-1 and TRBJ2-7, with 10 bases aligning to TRBD2. Germline CDR1 MGHRA, CDR2 YSYEKL. The CDR3 extends over 17 amino acids. Trimming took 0 bases from V and 9 from J; bases not matched to a gene: 14. CDR3 loop: CASSQDIAGGPKVGQYF. The CDR3 region has the DNA TGCGCCAGCAGCCAAGACATAGCGGGAGGCCCTAAAGTGGGGCAGTACTTC.

The CDR3 reads CASTRDFPENYEQYF. The CDR3 DNA reads as TGTGCCAGCACCCGGGACTTTCCTGAAAACTACGAGCAGTACTTC. The chain is built from TRBV28 and TRBJ2-7, with a weak D call TRBD2 (6 bases). Germline V gene sequence: CDR1 MDHEN, CDR2 SYDVKM. Trimming removed 7 bases at V and 3 bases at J, with 19 bases between. The CDR3 is 15 residues long.

This clonotype was seen only a few times. The CDR3 here is CASSLLKQGAPTYGYTF. CDR3 sequence (DNA): TGTGCCAGCAGCTTGTTAAAGCAGGGGGCCCCTACGTATGGCTACACCTTC. V gene TRBV5-6 combines with J gene TRBJ1-2, with TRBD1 matching 8 bases. Germline V lookup: CDR1 SGHDT, CDR2 YYEEEE. The length of the CDR3 is 17 residues. V gave up 1 base and J gave up 5 bases; unmatched junction bases: 13.

This clonotype appeared a few times. This chain connects TRBV5-1 to TRBJ2-3; D ambiguous. The germline gives CDR1 SGHRS, CDR2 YFSETQ. This CDR3 is built from 12 residues. V was shortened by 7 bases and J by 6 bases, with 12 bases between the two germline ends. In DNA, the CDR3 is TGCGCCAGCTCCGAGCCCGACGATACGCAGTATTTT. As protein: CASSEPDDTQYF.

The chain is built from TRBV5-1 and TRBJ2-2, with 7 bases fitting TRBD1. V shed 4 bases and J 8 bases; nucleotides not matched to a gene: 14. Germline CDR1 reads SGHRS; CDR2 reads YFSETQ. CDR3 length: 16 amino acids. CDR3 coding DNA: TGCGCCAGCAGCCCCGGGGACAGAAGCACGAGGGGGGAGCTGTTTTTT. Amino acid sequence: CASSPGDRSTRGELFF.

The chain links TRBV6-5 to TRBJ1-1; no reliable D call. In germline, CDR1 is MNHEY, CDR2 SVGAGI. Trimming cost V 2 bases and J 0 bases, with 7 bases left between them. The CDR3 runs 14 residues. The CDR3 spells CASSYEHLNTEAFF. Here the CDR3 DNA reads TGTGCCAGCAGTTACGAGCATTTGAACACTGAAGCTTTCTTT.

The gene calls are TRBV20-1 and TRBJ2-1; D gene uncertain. V was trimmed by 5 bases and J by 4 bases, leaving 18 bases between them. Germline assignment: CDR1 DFQATT and CDR2 SNEGSKA (reference sequence). This CDR3 has 15 residues. The CDR3 DNA reads as TGCAGTGCTTCACGATCCCCGGACGGTTACAATGAGCAGTTCTTC. Translated, it gives CSASRSPDGYNEQFF.

This clonotype came up a few times. CDR3 protein: CASSLYLEGDEQYF. In DNA, the CDR3 is TGTGCCAGCAGTTTATATCTAGAGGGCGATGAGCAGTACTTC. V and J are TRBV27 and TRBJ2-7, with a tentative D call TRBD2 (5 bases). The CDR3 covers 14 residues. Germline V CDR1 and CDR2: MNHEY, SMNVEV (reference sequence). Trimming took off 1 base at V and 7 bases at J, with 14 bases between the two ends.

The chain is built from TRBV11-2 and TRBJ1-1, with D tentatively TRBD1 (5 bases). V was cut by 1 base and J by 0 bases, with 12 bases left in between. Germline assignment: CDR1 SGHAT and CDR2 FQNNGV. CDR3 length equals 16 residues. CDR3 sequence (DNA): TGTGCCAGCAGCTTAGTCGAGGGGCGACTGAACACTGAAGCTTTCTTT. Encoded protein: CASSLVEGRLNTEAFF.

This rearrangement joins TRBV20-1 to TRBJ2-5; 7 bases map to TRBD1. This CDR3 region has 14 residues. Per germline, CDR1 DFQATT and CDR2 SNEGSKA (reference sequence). The junction had 13 bases not matched to a gene; V was cut back by 1 base and J by 11 bases. DNA of the CDR3: TGCAGTGCTAGAGCAAGGGGGCAATACAATGAGCAGTACTTC. It translates to CSARARGQYNEQYF.